This entry is about one TCR beta chain. The data are from a study of blood T cell repertoires in COVID-19. This CDR3 comprises 14 residues. Germline CDR1 and CDR2: MNHEY and SVGEGT. V shed 6 bases and J 4 bases; nucleotides not matched to a gene: 6. Clones were sequenced by immunoSEQ multiplex PCR, and TCRdb holds only the in-frame ones, with some missing. The table shows more than 300,000 clones, with 80% to 90% occurring only once. The sample comprised peripheral blood. The chain joins TRBV6-2 or TRBV6-3 to TRBJ2-7, with 10 bases identical to TRBD1. The sequence came from a man younger than 35 who had recovered from COVID-19. The CDR3 reads CASSPTGGRYEQYF. CDR3 coding DNA: TGTGCCAGCAGCCCGACAGGGGGCAGGTACGAGCAGTACTTC.